The T cell receptor (beta chain) described here comes from a study of T-cell reconstitution after alpha-beta-depleted transplantation in children. Unique molecular identifiers were incorporated when the TCRbeta library was constructed. TCRdb ran MiXCR on the PCR reads and lists one entry per CDR3 protein. The sample has a few hundred thousand distinct CDR3 sequences; 10% to 15% are singletons. This CDR3 is 11 amino acids long. Germline-derived CDR1 and CDR2 are MNHEY and SVGEGT. V shed 3 bases and J shed 6 bases, with 6 bases lying between them. Overall study results and limits: Day-60 TCRbeta diversity that was high in some patients was derived from surviving recipient T cells and thymic progenitors. T-cell numbers and diversity, one year after transplant, stemmed largely from T cells that were newly produced. About two months after transplant, alpha-beta T cells reportedly came from several hundred expanded graft clones.

This clonotype appeared many times. The antigen is undetermined. The V gene is TRBV6-2 or TRBV6-3, the J gene TRBJ2-7; D call uncertain. Sequences were derived from PBMCs, mostly from graft donor cells, sampled 360 days after TCRalphabeta/CD19-depleted stem cell transplant. The TCR sequence derives from a male patient younger than 18 who had a stem cell transplant for acute myeloid leukemia, so the T cells may come from the graft donor. CDR3 residues: CASSYLGEQYF. The CDR3 region has the DNA TGTGCCAGCAGTTATCTGGGCGAGCAGTACTTC.